Listed below are T cell receptor beta chains from one sample, sequenced in a study of T-cell reconstitution after alpha-beta-depleted transplantation in children. Each CDR3 protein gets one entry after TCRdb re-called the PCR reads with MiXCR. The sample carries roughly 500,000 distinct CDR3 sequences, less than 35% recorded once. Sequences were derived from PBMCs from the stem cell graft donor, sampled from the stem cell graft. Every receptor here comes from a human donor who donated a stem cell graft to a child with aplastic anemia. The CDR3 runs from the conserved cysteine through the conserved F or W. The D gene is left open where the match is weak. Not every row has a clone size; where given, it reads once, few, many or a size class.

v_call	j_call	clone_size	cdr3_length	d_call	cdr3_nt	cdr3_aa
TRBV20-1	TRBJ2-5	.	13	.	TGCAGTGCTAGATCACCCGGTCGGGAGACCCAGTACTTC	CSARSPGRETQYF
TRBV7-8	TRBJ1-4	.	18	TRBD1	TGTGCCAGCAGCTTAGGTGGAGGCAGGGGGCGAGTTAATGAAAAACTGTTTTTT	CASSLGGGRGRVNEKLFF
TRBV29-1	TRBJ2-7	many	13	TRBD1	TGCAGCGTTGATTCAGGGGGCAGCTACGAGCAGTACTTC	CSVDSGGSYEQYF
TRBV24-1	TRBJ1-1	.	15	TRBD1	TGTGCCACCAGTGATTCGGGACAGGGGGCGACTGAAGCTTTCTTT	CATSDSGQGATEAFF
TRBV25-1	TRBJ1-2	.	10	.	TGTGCCAGCAGTGGACAGGGCTACACCTTC	CASSGQGYTF
TRBV15	TRBJ1-1	.	13	.	TGTGCCACCAGCCAGCGCGAGGGCACTGAAGCTTTCTTT	CATSQREGTEAFF
TRBV4-3	TRBJ2-3	.	16	.	TGCGCCAGCAGCCAAGGCCTAGCTCCCTACACAGATACGCAGTATTTT	CASSQGLAPYTDTQYF
TRBV29-1	TRBJ2-2	.	12	.	TGCAGCGCCGTCCGGGACACCGGGGAGCTGTTTTTT	CSAVRDTGELFF
TRBV7-9	TRBJ2-4	.	16	TRBD2	TGTGCCAGCAGCCCTAACTATAGCGGGATCAAAAACATTCAGTACTTC	CASSPNYSGIKNIQYF
TRBV18	TRBJ2-1	many	15	TRBD2	TGTGCCAGCAGCCCCCTAGCGGGCTCCTACAATGAGCAGTTCTTC	CASSPLAGSYNEQFF
TRBV11-1	TRBJ2-2	.	15	TRBD2	TGTGCCAGCAGCTGGGGAGGGATGAACACCGGGGAGCTGTTTTTT	CASSWGGMNTGELFF
TRBV4-2	TRBJ2-1	few	15	TRBD2	TGTGCCAGCAGCCAAGATCAACTAGCGGCCAATGAGCAGTTCTTC	CASSQDQLAANEQFF
TRBV4-1	TRBJ2-2	.	16	.	TGCGCCAGCAGCCGACTTACAGGTGTCGAGACCGGGGAGCTGTTTTTT	CASSRLTGVETGELFF
TRBV29-1	TRBJ2-3	few	17	TRBD1	TGCAGCGTTCGCCCGGGACAGGGGAGGTTGGGGGCAGATACGCAGTATTTT	CSVRPGQGRLGADTQYF
TRBV7-9	TRBJ1-6	few	15	.	TGTGCCAGCAGCTTCCCCGGACAGCCGAATTCACCCCTCCACTTT	CASSFPGQPNSPLHF
TRBV27	TRBJ2-3	.	15	TRBD2	TGTGCCAGCAGTCCCCGGACTAGCGGGGAAGATACGCAGTATTTT	CASSPRTSGEDTQYF